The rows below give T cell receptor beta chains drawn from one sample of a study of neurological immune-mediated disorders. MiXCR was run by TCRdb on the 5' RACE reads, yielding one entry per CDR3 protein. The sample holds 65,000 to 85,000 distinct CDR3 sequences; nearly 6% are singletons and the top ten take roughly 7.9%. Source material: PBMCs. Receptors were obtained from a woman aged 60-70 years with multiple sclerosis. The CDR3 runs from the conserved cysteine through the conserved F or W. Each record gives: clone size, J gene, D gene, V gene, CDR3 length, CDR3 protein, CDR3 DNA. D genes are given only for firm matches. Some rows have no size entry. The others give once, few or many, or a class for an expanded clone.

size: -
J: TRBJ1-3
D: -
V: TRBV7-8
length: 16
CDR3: CASSWIRGLSGNTIYF
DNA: TGTGCCAGCAGTTGGATCCGGGGGCTCTCTGGAAACACCATATATTTT

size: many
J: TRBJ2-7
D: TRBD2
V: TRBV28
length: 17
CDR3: CASSLWESAGTAYEQYF
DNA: TGTGCCAGCAGTTTATGGGAATCAGCGGGGACTGCTTACGAGCAGTACTTC

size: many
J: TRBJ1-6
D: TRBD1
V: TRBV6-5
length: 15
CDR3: CASSYLTGPNSPLHF
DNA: TGTGCCAGCAGTTATCTGACAGGGCCCAATTCACCCCTCCACTTT

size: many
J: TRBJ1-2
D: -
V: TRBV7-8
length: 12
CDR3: CASSLVGDGYTF
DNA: TGTGCCAGCAGCTTAGTGGGGGATGGCTACACCTTC

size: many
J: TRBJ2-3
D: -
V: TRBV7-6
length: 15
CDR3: CASSLADQYPDTQYF
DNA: TGTGCCAGCAGCTTAGCCGACCAGTACCCAGATACGCAGTATTTT

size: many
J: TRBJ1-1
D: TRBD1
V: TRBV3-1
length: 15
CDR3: CASSPPTGGSTEAFF
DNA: TGTGCCAGCAGTCCTCCCACAGGGGGAAGCACTGAAGCTTTCTTT

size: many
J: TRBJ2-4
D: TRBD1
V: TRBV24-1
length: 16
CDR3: CATSDPGQGSGNIQYF
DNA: TGTGCCACCAGTGATCCGGGACAGGGTTCGGGAAACATTCAGTACTTC

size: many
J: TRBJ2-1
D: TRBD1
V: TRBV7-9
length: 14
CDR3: CASSRQGALSEQFF
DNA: TGTGCCAGCAGCCGACAGGGGGCGCTTAGTGAGCAGTTCTTC

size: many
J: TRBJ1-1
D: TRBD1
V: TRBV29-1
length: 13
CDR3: CSVAEGALTEAFF
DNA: TGCAGCGTTGCTGAGGGGGCGCTTACTGAAGCTTTCTTT

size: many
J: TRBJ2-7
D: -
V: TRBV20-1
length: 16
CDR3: CSARAQVLERSYEQYF
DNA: TGCAGTGCTAGAGCCCAGGTCCTTGAAAGAAGCTACGAGCAGTACTTC

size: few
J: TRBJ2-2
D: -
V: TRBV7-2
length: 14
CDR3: CASSLGGSTGELFF
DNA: TGTGCCAGCAGCTTAGGTGGTAGCACCGGGGAGCTGTTTTTT

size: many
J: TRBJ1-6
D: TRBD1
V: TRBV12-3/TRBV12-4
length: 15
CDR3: CASTLGTGVNSPLHF
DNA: TGTGCCAGCACTTTAGGGACAGGGGTAAATTCACCCCTCCACTTT

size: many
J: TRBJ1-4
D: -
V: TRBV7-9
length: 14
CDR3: CASSLGRGDEKLFF
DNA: TGTGCCAGCAGCCTGGGTCGCGGAGATGAAAAACTGTTTTTT

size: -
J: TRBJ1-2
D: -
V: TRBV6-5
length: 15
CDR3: CASSYSFPGSYGYTF
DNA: TGTGCCAGCAGTTACTCCTTTCCAGGGAGCTATGGCTACACCTTC

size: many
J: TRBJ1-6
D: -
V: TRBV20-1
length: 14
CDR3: CSAPGGNENSPLHF
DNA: TGCAGTGCCCCCGGGGGGAATGAGAATTCACCCCTCCACTTT

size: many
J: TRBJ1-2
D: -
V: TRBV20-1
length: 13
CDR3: CSATTGLGGGYTF
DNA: TGCAGTGCTACCACAGGCCTCGGGGGCGGCTACACCTTC

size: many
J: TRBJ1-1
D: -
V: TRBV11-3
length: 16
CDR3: CASSLTHGGVRTEAFF
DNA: TGTGCCAGCAGCCTAACCCACGGGGGGGTACGGACTGAAGCTTTCTTT

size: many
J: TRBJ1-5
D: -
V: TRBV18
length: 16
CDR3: CASSPTRTTSNQPQHF
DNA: TGTGCCAGCTCACCTACCCGGACGACTAGCAATCAGCCCCAGCATTTT

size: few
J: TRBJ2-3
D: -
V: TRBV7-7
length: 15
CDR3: CASSRRGGATDTQYF
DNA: TGTGCTAGCAGCAGGAGGGGGGGGGCCACAGATACGCAGTATTTT

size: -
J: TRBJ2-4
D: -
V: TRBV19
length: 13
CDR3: CASRHIAKNIQYF
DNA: TGTGCCAGTAGACACATAGCCAAAAACATTCAGTACTTC

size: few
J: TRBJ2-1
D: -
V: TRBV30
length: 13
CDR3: CAWSVTDYNEQFF
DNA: TGTGCCTGGAGTGTTACAGACTACAATGAGCAGTTCTTC

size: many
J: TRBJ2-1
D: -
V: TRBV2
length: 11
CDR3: CASGLYNEQFF
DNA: TGTGCCAGCGGGTTATACAATGAGCAGTTCTTC

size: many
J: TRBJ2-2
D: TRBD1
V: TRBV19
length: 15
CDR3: CASSGNRGVPGELFF
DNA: TGTGCCAGTAGCGGAAACAGGGGCGTCCCCGGGGAGCTGTTTTTT

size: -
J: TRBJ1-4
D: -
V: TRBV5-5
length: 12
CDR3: CASSFTAEKLFF
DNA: TGTGCCAGCAGTTTCACGGCTGAAAAACTGTTTTTT

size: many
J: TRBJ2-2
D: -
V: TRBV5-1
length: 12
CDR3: CASSRNFEELFF
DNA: TGCGCCAGCAGCCGGAACTTTGAGGAGCTGTTTTTT

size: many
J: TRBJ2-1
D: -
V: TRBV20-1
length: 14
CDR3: CSASQAGTYNEQFF
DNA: TGCAGTGCTAGTCAGGCAGGAACCTACAATGAGCAGTTCTTC

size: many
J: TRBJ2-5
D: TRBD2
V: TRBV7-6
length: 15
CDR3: CASSLDSTSSVTQYF
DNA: TGTGCCAGCAGCTTAGACTCGACTAGCTCGGTGACCCAGTACTTC

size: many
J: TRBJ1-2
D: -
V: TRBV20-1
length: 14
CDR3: CSARSPGGPYGYTF
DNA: TGCAGTGCTAGATCCCCCGGAGGTCCTTATGGCTACACCTTC

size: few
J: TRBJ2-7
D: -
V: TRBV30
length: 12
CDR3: CARRGRDYEQYF
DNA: TGTGCCCGACGGGGCCGCGACTACGAGCAGTACTTC

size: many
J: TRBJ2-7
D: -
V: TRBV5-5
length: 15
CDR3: CASSLTVKGTYEQYF
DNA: TGTGCCAGCAGCTTGACTGTCAAGGGAACCTACGAGCAGTACTTC

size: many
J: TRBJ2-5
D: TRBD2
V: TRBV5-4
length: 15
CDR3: CASSLGGGGVETQYF
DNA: TGTGCCAGCAGCTTGGGCGGCGGGGGGGTCGAGACCCAGTACTTC

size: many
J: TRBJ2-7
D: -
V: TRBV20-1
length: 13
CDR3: CSARDPGALEQYF
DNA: TGCAGTGCTAGAGATCCGGGGGCCCTCGAGCAGTACTTC

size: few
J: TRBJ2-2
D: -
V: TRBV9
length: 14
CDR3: CASSVVSGTGELFF
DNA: TGTGCCAGCAGCGTAGTTAGTGGAACCGGGGAGCTGTTTTTT

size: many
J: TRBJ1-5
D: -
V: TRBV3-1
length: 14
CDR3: CASSSRGGEQPQHF
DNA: TGTGCCAGCAGCTCTCGCGGAGGGGAGCAGCCCCAGCATTTT

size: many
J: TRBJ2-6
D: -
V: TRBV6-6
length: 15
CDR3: CASSYPTSGANVLTF
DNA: TGTGCCAGCAGTTATCCCACCTCTGGGGCCAACGTCCTGACTTTC

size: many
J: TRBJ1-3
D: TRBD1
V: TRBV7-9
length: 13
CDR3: CATERDRGNTIYF
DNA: TGTGCCACCGAAAGGGACAGAGGAAACACCATATATTTT

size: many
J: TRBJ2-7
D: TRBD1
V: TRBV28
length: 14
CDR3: CASIAGGAPYEQYF
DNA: TGTGCCAGTATCGCAGGGGGCGCGCCCTACGAGCAGTACTTC

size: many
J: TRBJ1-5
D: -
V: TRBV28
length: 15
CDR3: CASRAKVVRNQPQHF
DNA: TGTGCCAGCAGGGCGAAAGTGGTTCGCAATCAGCCCCAGCATTTT

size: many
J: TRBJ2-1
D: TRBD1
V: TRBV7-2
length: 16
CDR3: CASSLGPGQGSHEQFF
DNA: TGTGCCAGCAGCTTAGGCCCGGGACAGGGGTCGCATGAGCAGTTCTTC

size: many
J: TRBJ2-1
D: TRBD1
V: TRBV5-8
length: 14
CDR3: CASRDRGRGNEQFF
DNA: TGTGCCAGCCGGGACAGGGGGCGCGGCAATGAGCAGTTCTTC

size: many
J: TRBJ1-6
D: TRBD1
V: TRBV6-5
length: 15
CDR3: CASNPGTGINSPLHF
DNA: TGTGCCAGCAATCCAGGGACAGGGATTAATTCACCCCTCCACTTT

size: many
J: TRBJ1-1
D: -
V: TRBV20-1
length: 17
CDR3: CSAPISGAAWKNTEAFF
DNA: TGCAGTGCTCCTATCAGCGGAGCAGCTTGGAAGAACACTGAAGCTTTCTTT